A single sample gave rise to the 26 T cell receptor beta chains below, sequenced in a study of shared clonotypes between healthy human individuals. Libraries were prepared by immunoSEQ multiplex PCR; TCRdb keeps only in-frame clonotypes and omits some of them. Of roughly 1 million clones in the sample, about 76% were seen once. Sequenced sample: memory CD4+ T cells sorted from blood. Subset specified: CD45RA-negative fraction. These receptors were obtained from a man aged 18 to 29 in good health.

The rearrangement uses TRBV6-6 and TRBJ1-4; D might be TRBD1 (6 bases). Trimming took off 5 bases at V and 6 bases at J, with 19 bases between the two ends. This CDR3 spans 16 amino acids. Per the germline V gene, CDR1 is MNHNY and CDR2 is SVGAGI (reference sequence). CDR3 sequence: CASSHVQRGADEKLFF. Here the CDR3 DNA reads TGTGCCAGCAGTCACGTACAAAGGGGGGCGGATGAAAAACTGTTTTTT.

This clone was observed many times. CDR3 DNA: TGCGCCAGCAGCTTGGAACAGGGGCATGAAAAACTGTTTTTT. It is translated as CASSLEQGHEKLFF. V gene TRBV5-1 combines with J gene TRBJ1-4; 7 bases map to TRBD1. Trimming removed 0 bases from V and 6 bases from J; junction bases left unmatched: 2. Germline V gives CDR1 SGHRS, CDR2 YFSETQ. CDR3 length: 14 amino acids.

The CDR3 protein is CASSLGVKGDQETQYF. The CDR3 nucleotides are TGTGCCAGCAGTTTGGGGGTTAAGGGGGACCAAGAGACCCAGTACTTC. This chain joins TRBV28 and TRBJ2-5; perhaps TRBD1 as D (6 bases). The CDR3 totals 16 residues. Per the germline V gene, CDR1 is MDHEN and CDR2 is SYDVKM. V was trimmed by 3 bases and J by 0 bases, leaving 14 bases between them.

Remarks on this clone: A much larger clone is a single base away; this may be a read error. This chain joins TRBV1 and TRBJ2-7; TRBD1 reflects the table's D call only, with no check against the DNA. TRBV1 is annotated as a pseudogene. The CDR3 extends over 12 amino acids. This chain's CDR3 is CTSSLQGYEQYF. The CDR3 bases are TGCACCAGCAGCCTACAGGGCTACGAGCAGTACTTC.

The J gene is TRBJ1-1, the V gene TRBV6-5; D may be TRBD1 (6 bases). The germline V gene encodes CDR1 MNHEY and CDR2 SVGAGI. This CDR3 region has 11 residues. V dropped 10 bases and J dropped 4 bases, with 10 bases sitting between them. In DNA, the CDR3 is TGTGCCACCTCACAGGGCACTGAAGCTTTCTTT. Protein product: CATSQGTEAFF.

This clone was counted a single time. The J gene is TRBJ2-7, the V gene TRBV9, with D possibly matching TRBD1 (6 bases). The germline CDR1 and CDR2 sequences are SGDLS and YYNGEE. V lost 3 bases to trimming and J lost 0 bases, with 16 bases between them. CDR3 length equals 16 residues. CDR3 nucleotides: TGTGCCAGCAGCGCCAGTCCGGGACAAGGCTCCTACGAGCAGTACTTC. Protein product: CASSASPGQGSYEQYF. The full variable domain, its missing parts supplied by reference TRBV9 and TRBJ2-7, is DSGVTQTPKHLITATGQRVTLRCSPRSGDLSVYWYQQSLDQGLQFLIQYYNGEERAKGNILERFSAQQFPDLHSELNLSSLELGDSALYFCASSASPGQGSYEQYFGPGTRLTVT.

The table lists this clone with a few counts. Because the CDR3 is missing its conserved closing phenylalanine or tryptophan, this is likely a read error. Because the CDR3's place on the DNA is in doubt, the DNA is left out and the CDR3 is given as listed by TCRdb. The chain uses TRBV2 and TRBJ1-1. The CDR3 is 11 residues long, counting both termini. Germline loops: CDR1 SNHLY, CDR2 FYNNEI. This chain's CDR3 is CASSEEFGPQE.

The genes are TRBV28 and TRBJ2-5, with unresolved D. The CDR3 has 14 residues. Germline V gene lookup returns CDR1 MDHEN and CDR2 SYDVKM. Trimming took 2 bases from V and 5 from J, leaving 12 bases between them. CDR3 residues: CASSLRTPWETQYF. The CDR3, as DNA: TGTGCCAGCAGTTTACGGACCCCCTGGGAGACCCAGTACTTC. Full variable domain (missing parts from reference TRBV28 and TRBJ2-5): DVKVTQSSRYLVKRTGEKVFLECVQDMDHENMFWYRQDPGLGLRLIYFSYDVKMKEKGDIPEGYSVSREKKERFSLILESASTNQTSMYLCASSLRTPWETQYFGPGTRLLVL.

This clone has only one observation. V usage is TRBV6-1 and J usage is TRBJ2-7, with D tentatively TRBD1 (6 bases). CDR1 is MNHNS, CDR2 SASEGT, per germline. The CDR3 extends over 12 amino acids. V shed 8 bases and J shed 3 bases, with 11 bases lying between them. In DNA, the CDR3 is TGTGCCAGCGGGGACAACATCTACGAGCAGTACTTC. The encoded protein is CASGDNIYEQYF.

The chain combines TRBV5-8 with TRBJ2-3; no clear D. The CDR3 covers 14 residues. CDR1 and CDR2 (germline): SGHTS, YDEGEE. Trimming took 2 bases from V and 6 from J, leaving 13 bases between them. Here the CDR3 DNA reads TGTGCCAGCAGCTTTCGGGCCCCGTCGGATACGCAGTATTTT. Translating it yields CASSFRAPSDTQYF.

This clone was seen a handful of times. The chain links TRBV6-1 to TRBJ1-5; the D is unclear. CDR1 MNHNS and CDR2 SASEGT come from the germline V gene. Trimming took off 4 bases at V and 4 bases at J, with 17 bases between the two ends. CDR3 length equals 16 residues. CDR3 protein: CASSAQEGPKNQPQHF. CDR3 coding DNA: TGTGCCAGCAGTGCCCAGGAAGGGCCTAAAAATCAGCCCCAGCATTTT.

This rearrangement joins TRBV7-2 to TRBJ1-1; TRBD1 might be the D (5 bases). Germline V gene sequence: CDR1 SGHTA, CDR2 FQGNSA. This CDR3 has 13 residues. Trimming took off 5 bases at V and 1 base at J, with 8 bases between the two ends. The CDR3 here is CASSQQENTEAFF. As DNA, the CDR3 is TGTGCCAGCAGCCAACAGGAGAACACTGAAGCTTTCTTT.

The genes are TRBV4-1 and TRBJ2-7; TRBD1 aligns across 9 bases. The germline CDR1 and CDR2 sequences are MGHRA and YSYEKL. This CDR3 comprises 15 residues. Trimming removed 3 bases from V and 4 bases from J; junction bases left unmatched: 7. The CDR3 reads CASSHPGTGKYEQYF. CDR3 DNA sequence: TGCGCCAGCAGCCACCCCGGGACAGGGAAGTACGAGCAGTACTTC.

This clone is a singleton in its sample. The chain employs TRBV2 and TRBJ1-4; the D gene is possibly TRBD1 (5 bases). The length of the CDR3 is 14 residues. Trimming removed 7 bases from V and 10 bases from J, with 19 bases in between. From germline, CDR1 is SNHLY and CDR2 FYNNEI. DNA of the CDR3: TGTGCCAGCACGGGGGGAAACTTTTCGGGAAAACTGTTTTTT. This gives the protein CASTGGNFSGKLFF.

This chain connects TRBV7-3 to TRBJ2-3, with 12 bases identical to TRBD2. Germline loops: CDR1 SGHTA, CDR2 FQGTGA. This CDR3 region has 16 residues. V lost 2 bases and J lost 3; bases outside the gene matches: 3. The CDR3 spells CASSLGLAGITDTQYF. The CDR3 region has the DNA TGTGCCAGCAGCTTAGGACTAGCGGGGATTACAGATACGCAGTATTTT. Variable domain in full (rest from reference TRBV7-3 and TRBJ2-3): GAGVSQTPSNKVTEKGKYVELRCDPISGHTALYWYRQSLGQGPEFLIYFQGTGAADDSGLPNDRFFAVRPEGSVSTLKIQRTERGDSAVYLCASSLGLAGITDTQYFGPGTRLTVL.

V and J are TRBV4-1 and TRBJ2-3; 12 nucleotides agree with TRBD2. The CDR3 loop spans 15 amino acids. Looked up from germline, CDR1 is MGHRA and CDR2 is YSYEKL. Germline trimming cut 3 bases from V and 6 bases from J; bases unmatched to any gene: 4. The CDR3 loop is CASSQWGTSGDTQYF. In DNA form, the CDR3 reads TGCGCCAGCAGCCAGTGGGGGACTAGCGGGGATACGCAGTATTTT.

The chain employs TRBV30 and TRBJ1-6; D may be TRBD1 (5 bases). In germline, CDR1 is GTSNPN, CDR2 SVGIG (reference sequence). Trimming took off 5 bases at V and 0 bases at J, with 20 bases between the two ends. The CDR3 runs 18 residues. The CDR3: CAWGESVRASSYNSPLHF. CDR3 DNA sequence: TGTGCCTGGGGAGAAAGCGTCAGGGCGAGCTCCTATAATTCACCCCTCCACTTT.

The J gene is TRBJ1-2, the V gene TRBV28, with 11 bases that match TRBD1. The CDR3 contains 15 residues. With 5 bases clipped from V and 4 bases from J, the junction kept 6 bases outside the gene matches. Germline-derived CDR1 and CDR2 are MDHEN and SYDVKM. The CDR3 DNA sequence: TGTGCCAGCAGTATCCTGGACAGGGGGCTCTATGGCTACACCTTC. Its translation: CASSILDRGLYGYTF.

The V call is TRBV25-1, the J call TRBJ1-2; no clear D. This CDR3 contains 13 residues. V was pared by 5 bases and J by 1 base, with 8 bases between. The germline V gene has CDR1 MGHDK and CDR2 SYGVNS. CDR3 nucleotides: TGTGCCAGCAGTCTGGGGAATAACTATGGCTACACCTTC. Protein: CASSLGNNYGYTF.

The sample holds a few counts of this clone. Other DNA sequences within the sample encode an identical CDR3. J is TRBJ2-7 and V is TRBV5-1; D call uncertain. Germline V gene sequence: CDR1 SGHRS, CDR2 YFSETQ. The CDR3 runs to 12 residues. V was cut by 2 bases and J by 4 bases, with 7 bases left in between. CDR3 region: CASSLQGYEQYF. The CDR3 bases are TGCGCCAGCAGCTTACAAGGGTACGAGCAGTACTTC.

The chain couples TRBV7-2 to TRBJ1-5; no clear D. The CDR3 covers 13 residues. The V gene's germline CDR1 is SGHTA and CDR2 FQGNSA. Trimming took 1 base from V and 4 from J, leaving 5 bases between them. In DNA, the CDR3 is TGTGCCAGCAGCTTAGACAATAATCAGCCCCAGCATTTT. It is translated as CASSLDNNQPQHF. Using reference TRBV7-2 and TRBJ1-5 for the parts outside the CDR3, the full variable domain is GAGVSQSPSNKVTEKGKDVELRCDPISGHTALYWYRQSLGQGLEFLIYFQGNSAPDKSGLPSDRFSAERTGGSVSTLTIQRTQQEDSAVYLCASSLDNNQPQHFGDGTRLSIL.

Note on this clone: Other DNA sequences within the sample encode an identical CDR3. The chain combines TRBV7-9 with TRBJ2-1; no clear D gene. This CDR3 comprises 15 residues. V was shortened by 6 bases and J by 0 bases, with 12 bases between the two germline ends. CDR1 and CDR2 (germline): SEHNR, FQNEAQ (reference sequence). The CDR3 DNA follows: TGTGCCAGCAGTTCAACGGGTAGCTCCTACAATGAGCAGTTCTTC. Its protein product is CASSSTGSSYNEQFF.

This clone was recorded at least ten times. This rearrangement joins TRBV9 to TRBJ1-3; 9 nucleotides match TRBD1. Trimming took 2 bases from V and 5 from J; bases not matched to a gene: 2. The CDR3 runs 14 residues. Germline V CDR1 and CDR2: SGDLS, YYNGEE. The CDR3 coding sequence is TGTGCCAGCAGCGTCGGGACAGGGCGAAACACCATATATTTT. Its protein is CASSVGTGRNTIYF.

The chain uses TRBV9 and TRBJ1-2; D gene uncertain. V was clipped by 4 bases and J by 1 base, with 14 bases between them. This CDR3 has 15 residues. CDR1 SGDLS and CDR2 YYNGEE come from the germline V gene. The CDR3 coding sequence is TGTGCCAGCAGCCCACAAGACTCGGATAACTATGGCTACACCTTC. Residues: CASSPQDSDNYGYTF. The full variable domain, in which reference TRBV9 and TRBJ1-2 provide the parts outside the CDR3, is DSGVTQTPKHLITATGQRVTLRCSPRSGDLSVYWYQQSLDQGLQFLIQYYNGEERAKGNILERFSAQQFPDLHSELNLSSLELGDSALYFCASSPQDSDNYGYTFGSGTRLTVV.

With respect to this clone: The sample holds other DNA sequences that translate to the same CDR3. This sequence joins TRBV6-5 and TRBJ1-2; a weak D match, TRBD1 (5 bases). Germline CDR1 MNHEY, CDR2 SVGAGI. CDR3 length: 14 amino acids. V was cut by 0 bases and J by 4 bases, with 9 bases left in between. The CDR3 DNA is TGTGCCAGCAGTTACTCGACCGGGGGCTATGGCTACACCTTC. This gives the protein CASSYSTGGYGYTF.

The rearrangement links TRBV7-2 to TRBJ1-3, with D tentatively TRBD1 (5 bases). V was trimmed by 5 bases and J by 0 bases, leaving 20 bases between them. The CDR3 loop spans 18 amino acids. CDR1 SGHTA and CDR2 FQGNSA come from the germline V gene. CDR3 sequence reads: CASSLQPGLRDSGNTIYF. The CDR3 DNA follows: TGTGCCAGCAGCCTCCAGCCGGGACTGAGAGACTCTGGAAACACCATATATTTT.